This TCR beta chain was observed in a study of blood T cell repertoires in COVID-19. For the study at large: Sources were T cells, B-cell-depleted T cells, or PBMCs; the material itself was cDNA or gDNA.

Per germline, CDR1 MDHEN and CDR2 SYDVKM. The ends lost 7 bases at V and 1 base at J; junction bases unmatched: 4. CDR3 length: 14 amino acids. The protocol was immunoSEQ multiplex PCR, while the TCRdb copy is restricted to in-frame clones and leaves out a portion. The sample lists more than 95,000 clones, under 85% occurring once. The chain joins TRBV28 to TRBJ1-2, with 9 bases matching TRBD1. This sequence originates from a man between 60 and 70 years old with acute or convalescent COVID-19. Input material: peripheral blood. This CDR3 reads CASTDRGINYGYTF. CDR3 DNA sequence: TGTGCCAGCACGGACAGGGGAATTAACTATGGCTACACCTTC.